Presented here are 20 T cell receptor beta chains from one specimen sequenced in a study of T-cell reconstitution after alpha-beta-depleted transplantation in children. A TCRbeta library incorporating unique molecular identifiers was prepared. TCRdb redid the calling of the PCR reads with MiXCR, one entry per CDR3 protein. The sample shows more than 400,000 distinct CDR3 sequences, about an eighth of them seen only once. The sample in question was PBMCs, mostly from graft donor cells, obtained 180 days after TCRalphabeta/CD19-depleted stem cell transplant. Receptors were obtained from a female patient younger than 10 who had a stem cell transplant for aplastic anemia, so the T cells may come from the graft donor.

This clonotype appeared a few times. This chain links TRBV4-3 with TRBJ1-2; D call uncertain. The germline V and J ends were trimmed by 1 base and 5 bases, with 14 bases remaining between them. From germline, CDR1 is LGHNA and CDR2 YSLEER. The CDR3 length is 15 residues. In nucleotides, the CDR3 is TGCGCCAGCAGCCAAGGGTTCCCTTGGCCTTATGGCTACACCTTC. The encoded protein is CASSQGFPWPYGYTF.

This sequence joins TRBV7-3 and TRBJ2-1; a possible D gene is TRBD2 (6 bases). The CDR3 spans 18 residues. Germline CDR1 SGHTA, CDR2 FQGTGA. Trimming took 1 base from V and 4 from J, leaving 20 bases between them. The CDR3, as DNA: TGTGCCAGCAGCTTAAGTGGGGGAAGAGGGAGGATGTACAATGAGCAGTTCTTC. This gives the protein CASSLSGGRGRMYNEQFF.

This clonotype was observed a few times. This chain links TRBV9 with TRBJ2-5; maybe TRBD1 (5 bases). The germline V gene encodes CDR1 SGDLS and CDR2 YYNGEE. V shed 3 bases and J shed 4 bases, with 16 bases lying between them. The CDR3 totals 15 residues. The CDR3 sequence: CASSAQSGFRETQYF. CDR3 nucleotides: TGTGCCAGCAGCGCCCAATCAGGGTTCCGAGAGACCCAGTACTTC.

V usage is TRBV7-8 and J usage is TRBJ2-2, with D tentatively TRBD1 (5 bases). The germline CDR1 and CDR2 sequences are SGHVS and FQNEAQ. The V end lost 1 base, the J end lost 7 bases, and 13 bases lay between the germline ends. CDR3 length: 15 amino acids. The CDR3 DNA is TGTGCCAGCAGCTTAGGCGGCAGGGCGGACGGGGAGCTGTTTTTT. Its protein is CASSLGGRADGELFF.

This clonotype was detected only a few times. The CDR3 nucleotides read TGCAGTGCTAGAGAACTAGCAACGGGCACAGATACGCAGTATTTT. Its translation is CSARELATGTDTQYF. The J gene is TRBJ2-3, the V gene TRBV20-1, with a tentative D call TRBD2 (6 bases). The CDR3 consists of 15 residues. Germline V gene sequence: CDR1 DFQATT, CDR2 SNEGSKA (reference sequence). V was clipped by 0 bases and J by 1 base, with 11 bases between them.

This clonotype appeared a few times. V is TRBV9 and J is TRBJ2-1; D is undetermined. The CDR3 spans 14 residues. Germline CDR1 reads SGDLS; CDR2 reads YYNGEE. The V gene lost 0 bases and the J gene lost 5 bases, with 9 bases spanning the gap. The CDR3 DNA sequence: TGTGCCAGCAGCGTAGAAGGCAAAAACAATGAGCAGTTCTTC. It is translated as CASSVEGKNNEQFF. Looking up the rest from reference TRBV9 and TRBJ2-1 gives the full variable domain: DSGVTQTPKHLITATGQRVTLRCSPRSGDLSVYWYQQSLDQGLQFLIQYYNGEERAKGNILERFSAQQFPDLHSELNLSSLELGDSALYFCASSVEGKNNEQFFGPGTRLTVL.

The chain joins TRBV18 to TRBJ2-3, with 12 bases aligning to TRBD2. From germline, CDR1 is KGHSH and CDR2 LQKENI. V trimming: 1 base; J trimming: 1 base; junction bases outside the gene matches: 9. This CDR3 has 19 amino acids. CDR3 DNA sequence: TGTGCCAGCTCACCACTTAATCAACTAGCGGGAGGTGGCACAGATACGCAGTATTTT. It is translated as CASSPLNQLAGGGTDTQYF.

The chain couples TRBV4-2 to TRBJ2-1; 7 nucleotides line up with TRBD2. Germline CDR1 LGHNA, CDR2 YNFKEQ. V dropped 4 bases and J dropped 6; count of bases not matched to a gene: 18. This CDR3 comprises 18 residues. The CDR3 protein is CASSPGLAVSVRGNEQFF. Written as DNA, the CDR3 is TGTGCCAGCAGCCCGGGGCTAGCGGTCTCCGTCCGGGGCAATGAGCAGTTCTTC.

In its sample, this clonotype was seen a few times. The chain joins TRBV12-3 or TRBV12-4 to TRBJ2-1, with TRBD1 identical over 8 bases. CDR3 length equals 13 residues. The J segment lost 6 bases and the V segment lost 5 bases, leaving 3 bases of the junction unmatched. CDR3 in amino acids: CASSPGQVNEQFF. CDR3 coding DNA: TGTGCCAGCAGTCCGGGACAGGTCAATGAGCAGTTCTTC.

This clonotype occurred many times. J is TRBJ2-1 and V is TRBV12-3 or TRBV12-4; 7 bases align to TRBD2. The CDR3 consists of 13 residues. V shed 7 bases and J 6 bases; nucleotides not matched to a gene: 6. Here the CDR3 reads CASNLAGSNEQFF. CDR3 DNA: TGTGCCAGCAACTTAGCGGGCTCCAATGAGCAGTTCTTC.

The CDR3 DNA reads as TGTGCCAGCAGTCCCCCGGGACTAGCGGGAGCAAACATTCAGTACTTC. This sequence encodes CASSPPGLAGANIQYF. The rearrangement uses TRBV28 and TRBJ2-4, with 14 bases matching TRBD2. Germline V gene lookup returns CDR1 MDHEN and CDR2 SYDVKM. This CDR3 contains 16 residues. The V gene end was trimmed by 5 bases and the J gene end by 6 bases; junction bases not matched to a gene: 6.

This clonotype has only a few counts. The chain combines TRBV5-1 with TRBJ2-1, with D tentatively TRBD1 or TRBD2 (6 bases each). This CDR3 comprises 15 residues. Trimming pared 2 bases from V and 5 bases from J, leaving 14 bases between. The V gene's germline CDR1 is SGHRS and CDR2 YFSETQ. The CDR3 reads CASSFQGGQDNEQFF. DNA of the CDR3: TGCGCCAGCAGCTTCCAAGGGGGGCAGGACAATGAGCAGTTCTTC.

This clonotype has a handful of counts. This chain joins TRBV3-1 and TRBJ2-5; D gene unclear. V lost 3 bases to trimming and J lost 4 bases, with 15 bases between them. Per germline, CDR1 LGHDT and CDR2 YNNKEL (reference sequence). The CDR3 is 15 amino acids. The CDR3 DNA follows: TGTGCCAGCAGCCAGACCCGCCCAGTCGGAGAGACCCAGTACTTC. Its translation: CASSQTRPVGETQYF.

This clonotype was detected only a few times. The chain has TRBV12-3 or TRBV12-4 and TRBJ2-6; maybe TRBD1 (6 bases). With 5 bases removed from V and 0 bases from J, the gap between germline ends came to 11 bases. The CDR3 totals 16 residues. The chain's CDR3 is CASSQQGPSGANVLTF. CDR3 nucleotides: TGTGCCAGCAGTCAACAGGGTCCCTCTGGGGCCAACGTCCTGACTTTC.

This clonotype was seen at least ten times. The chain has TRBV7-2 and TRBJ1-5; the D is unclear. Germline V gene lookup returns CDR1 SGHTA and CDR2 FQGNSA. With 5 bases removed from V and 5 bases from J, the gap between germline ends came to 16 bases. The CDR3 length is 15 residues. The CDR3 sequence: CASSRGPGGDQPQHF. In DNA, the CDR3 is TGTGCCAGCAGCCGCGGGCCCGGTGGGGATCAGCCCCAGCATTTT.

This clonotype was detected a few times. The V call is TRBV20-1, the J call TRBJ2-6, with D unclear. CDR3 length: 15 amino acids. Germline-derived CDR1 and CDR2 are DFQATT and SNEGSKA (reference sequence). The V and J ends lost 5 bases and 1 base respectively, with 12 bases between them. For the CDR3, the DNA is TGCAGTGCTTTTGCCCGAGTATCTGGGGCCAACGTCCTGACTTTC. Translating gives CSAFARVSGANVLTF.

In regard to this clonotype: Mismatch with germline at one junction end may stem from a read error. The chain has TRBV5-1 and TRBJ2-2; 8 bases are a match to TRBD1. This CDR3 is built from 15 residues. Per the germline V gene, CDR1 is SGHRS and CDR2 is YFSETQ. The CDR3 region has the DNA TGCGCCAGCAGCTCGGTGACAGGGGCTACCGGGGAGCTGATTTTT. Translated, it gives CASSSVTGATGELIF.

This clonotype was observed a handful of times. The chain carries TRBV20-1 and TRBJ2-4, with D possibly matching TRBD1 (6 bases). Germline V lookup: CDR1 DFQATT, CDR2 SNEGSKA (reference sequence). With 3 bases removed from V and 2 bases from J, the gap between germline ends came to 14 bases. The CDR3 has 15 amino acids. Here the CDR3 reads CSASMGAHTKNIQYF. CDR3 bases: TGCAGTGCTAGTATGGGGGCGCATACCAAAAACATTCAGTACTTC.

The chain employs TRBV25-1 and TRBJ2-3; maybe TRBD2 (7 bases). Germline V CDR1 and CDR2: MGHDK, SYGVNS. V lost 2 bases, J lost 1 base, and 16 bases lay in between. The CDR3 is 17 amino acids. CDR3 in amino acids: CASSEIQGGVGTDTQYF. As DNA, the CDR3 is TGTGCCAGCAGTGAAATCCAAGGGGGGGTGGGCACAGATACGCAGTATTTT.

CDR3 DNA sequence: TGTGCCGGGAGCGGGAGGCCCTACAATGAGCAGTTCTTC. Encoded protein: CAGSGRPYNEQFF. The rearrangement links TRBV28 to TRBJ2-1; TRBD2 agrees at 9 bases. The junction had 4 bases not matched to a gene; V was cut back by 11 bases and J by 2 bases. Germline V gene lookup returns CDR1 MDHEN and CDR2 SYDVKM. The CDR3 extends over 13 amino acids.